The rows below give T cell receptor beta chains drawn from one sample of a study of blood T cell repertoires in COVID-19. The data were produced by immunoSEQ multiplex PCR, yet TCRdb's version contains in-frame clones alone and is incomplete. The sample yields about 25,000 clones, around 87% seen once. The sample comprised peripheral blood. These TCRs come from a man between 50 and 59 years old with active COVID-19. The CDR3 runs from the conserved cysteine through the conserved F or W. The D gene is left open where the match is weak. A clone size is listed for some rows: how often the clone was seen (once, few, many), or a class if it is expanded.

v_gene: TRBV27; j_gene: TRBJ1-4; abundance: once; d_gene: TRBD1; len: 15; CDR3nt: TGTGCCAGCAGTATCGGGACAGGGGAGGCGGGAAAACTGTTTTTT; CDR3aa: CASSIGTGEAGKLFF
v_gene: TRBV10-2; j_gene: TRBJ1-1; abundance: -; d_gene: TRBD1; len: 15; CDR3nt: TGCGCCAGCAGACCGCCGACAGGGTTAGGGACTGAAGCTTTCTTT; CDR3aa: CASRPPTGLGTEAFF
v_gene: TRBV2; j_gene: TRBJ2-4; abundance: -; d_gene: -; len: 12; CDR3nt: TGTGCCAGCAGTGAGGCGGAAAACATTCAGTACTTC; CDR3aa: CASSEAENIQYF
v_gene: TRBV10-1; j_gene: TRBJ1-5; abundance: -; d_gene: -; len: 13; CDR3nt: TGCGCCAGCAGTGCGGACAGCGAATCGCCCCAGCATTTT; CDR3aa: CASSADSESPQHF
v_gene: TRBV6-5; j_gene: TRBJ1-1; abundance: -; d_gene: -; len: 15; CDR3nt: TGTGCCAGCAGTTCCTTCCGACACGCCAACACTGAAGCTTTCTTT; CDR3aa: CASSSFRHANTEAFF
v_gene: TRBV5-4; j_gene: TRBJ1-3; abundance: -; d_gene: -; len: 16; CDR3nt: TGTGCCAGCAGCTTGAGGTTTCCTGGGGCCGGGAACACCATATATTTT; CDR3aa: CASSLRFPGAGNTIYF
v_gene: TRBV9; j_gene: TRBJ1-2; abundance: -; d_gene: -; len: 14; CDR3nt: TGTGCCAGCAGCGTAGGGCGGTCTAACTATGGCTACACCTTC; CDR3aa: CASSVGRSNYGYTF
v_gene: TRBV15; j_gene: TRBJ1-1; abundance: -; d_gene: TRBD1; len: 13; CDR3nt: TGTGCCACCAGCCTTACGACAGGGACTGAAGCTTTCTTT; CDR3aa: CATSLTTGTEAFF
v_gene: TRBV10-3; j_gene: TRBJ1-1; abundance: few; d_gene: TRBD1; len: 16; CDR3nt: TGTGCCATCAGTGAGTTAAGGACAGGGATGAACACTGAAGCTTTCTTT; CDR3aa: CAISELRTGMNTEAFF
v_gene: TRBV5-1; j_gene: TRBJ1-1; abundance: -; d_gene: TRBD1; len: 14; CDR3nt: TGCGCCAGCAGCCCGACAGGGGGAGGTACTGAAGCTTTCTTT; CDR3aa: CASSPTGGGTEAFF
v_gene: TRBV6-5; j_gene: TRBJ2-5; abundance: -; d_gene: TRBD1; len: 15; CDR3nt: TGTGCCAGCAGTTACGGGACAGGGGTACAAGAGACCCAGTACTTC; CDR3aa: CASSYGTGVQETQYF
v_gene: TRBV18; j_gene: TRBJ1-4; abundance: -; d_gene: TRBD1; len: 15; CDR3nt: TGTGCCAGCTCACCATCCGGGACAGGGAGTGAAAAACTGTTTTTT; CDR3aa: CASSPSGTGSEKLFF
v_gene: TRBV4-1; j_gene: TRBJ2-5; abundance: -; d_gene: TRBD1; len: 16; CDR3nt: TGCGCCAGCAGCTTCCACGACAGGGGATACCAAGAGACCCAGTACTTC; CDR3aa: CASSFHDRGYQETQYF
v_gene: TRBV13; j_gene: TRBJ1-2; abundance: medium-sized; d_gene: -; len: 14; CDR3nt: TGTGCCAGCAGCTTAGTTTTGCCCTCGGGTGGCTACACCTTC; CDR3aa: CASSLVLPSGGYTF
v_gene: TRBV18; j_gene: TRBJ2-3; abundance: -; d_gene: -; len: 14; CDR3nt: TGTGCCAGCTCACCCCAGGGCCCGCCAGATACGCAGTATTTT; CDR3aa: CASSPQGPPDTQYF
v_gene: TRBV3-1/TRBV3-2; j_gene: TRBJ2-3; abundance: -; d_gene: TRBD2; len: 16; CDR3nt: TGTGCCAGCAGCCAATGGGGAGGGACTAGCACAGATACGCAGTATTTT; CDR3aa: CASSQWGGTSTDTQYF
v_gene: TRBV19; j_gene: TRBJ2-6; abundance: -; d_gene: TRBD2; len: 19; CDR3nt: TGTGCCAGTAGTATAGGGAAAATAGCGGGAACTGCCGGGGCCAACGTCCTGACTTTC; CDR3aa: CASSIGKIAGTAGANVLTF
v_gene: TRBV28; j_gene: TRBJ1-2; abundance: -; d_gene: TRBD1; len: 16; CDR3nt: TGTGCCAGCAGTTCCCCGTTTGGGACAGGGCGACATGGCTACACCTTC; CDR3aa: CASSSPFGTGRHGYTF
v_gene: TRBV7-9; j_gene: TRBJ2-5; abundance: -; d_gene: TRBD1; len: 14; CDR3nt: TGTGCCAGCACCGACAGGGGGCAGGCAGAGACCCAGTACTTC; CDR3aa: CASTDRGQAETQYF
v_gene: TRBV7-3; j_gene: TRBJ2-1; abundance: -; d_gene: TRBD1; len: 19; CDR3nt: TGTGCCAGCAGCTTAAGGGCAGGGGGCCTCCAAGTTTCCTACAATGAGCAGTTCTTC; CDR3aa: CASSLRAGGLQVSYNEQFF
v_gene: TRBV2; j_gene: TRBJ2-7; abundance: -; d_gene: -; len: 14; CDR3nt: TGTGCCAGCAGTGAAAGCAGGCGCCTCTACGAGCAGTACTTC; CDR3aa: CASSESRRLYEQYF
v_gene: TRBV5-1; j_gene: TRBJ2-4; abundance: -; d_gene: TRBD2; len: 21; CDR3nt: TGCGCCAGCAGCTTGGCCGGGGGTCCCATAGCGGGAGGGCCCCAAAAAAACATTCAGTACTTC; CDR3aa: CASSLAGGPIAGGPQKNIQYF
v_gene: TRBV28; j_gene: TRBJ2-3; abundance: once; d_gene: -; len: 14; CDR3nt: TGTGCCAGCAGTTTCCAGGGATTCACAGATACGCAGTATTTT; CDR3aa: CASSFQGFTDTQYF
v_gene: TRBV28; j_gene: TRBJ2-2; abundance: -; d_gene: -; len: 17; CDR3nt: TGTGCCAGCAGTTTAGAGGTCAGGGTCGTCGGCACCGGGGAGCTGTTTTTT; CDR3aa: CASSLEVRVVGTGELFF
v_gene: TRBV19; j_gene: TRBJ2-3; abundance: -; d_gene: -; len: 11; CDR3nt: TGTGCCAGTAGTATGGCGCTAGTTCAGTATTTT; CDR3aa: CASSMALVQYF
v_gene: TRBV5-1; j_gene: TRBJ2-1; abundance: -; d_gene: TRBD2; len: 15; CDR3nt: TGCGCCAGCAGCCGGGGACTAGCGAGTTTGCCTGAGCAGTTCTTC; CDR3aa: CASSRGLASLPEQFF
v_gene: TRBV4-1; j_gene: TRBJ1-6; abundance: -; d_gene: -; len: 15; CDR3nt: TGCGCCAGCAGCCTCTTGGGAGGGAGGGATTCACCCCTCCACTTT; CDR3aa: CASSLLGGRDSPLHF
v_gene: TRBV5-6; j_gene: TRBJ2-7; abundance: -; d_gene: TRBD1; len: 14; CDR3nt: TGTGCCAGCAGCGGGGGGACAGGATTCTACGAGCAGTACTTC; CDR3aa: CASSGGTGFYEQYF
v_gene: TRBV24-1; j_gene: TRBJ2-2; abundance: -; d_gene: TRBD2; len: 17; CDR3nt: TGTGCCACCAGTGATAATAGCGGGAGACAGAACACCGGGGAGCTGTTTTTT; CDR3aa: CATSDNSGRQNTGELFF
v_gene: TRBV27; j_gene: TRBJ1-6; abundance: -; d_gene: TRBD1; len: 15; CDR3nt: TGTGCCAGCAGTTTAGGGACAGCTTACCCGATCCCCCTCCACTTT; CDR3aa: CASSLGTAYPIPLHF
v_gene: TRBV6-6; j_gene: TRBJ1-5; abundance: -; d_gene: TRBD1; len: 16; CDR3nt: TGTGCCAGCAGTCCCTATACGACAGGGAGCAATCAGCCCCAGCATTTT; CDR3aa: CASSPYTTGSNQPQHF
v_gene: TRBV24-1; j_gene: TRBJ2-1; abundance: -; d_gene: TRBD2; len: 15; CDR3nt: TGTGCCACCAGTGAAGTAAGCGGGGCCAACAATGAGCAGTTCTTC; CDR3aa: CATSEVSGANNEQFF
v_gene: TRBV4-1; j_gene: TRBJ1-5; abundance: -; d_gene: TRBD1; len: 15; CDR3nt: TGCGCCAGCAGCCAAGGGACAGGGGATGGGTTGCCCCAGCATTTT; CDR3aa: CASSQGTGDGLPQHF
v_gene: TRBV5-1; j_gene: TRBJ1-2; abundance: -; d_gene: -; len: 13; CDR3nt: TGCGCCAGCAGCTTGGCGGGGATCTATGGCTACACCTTC; CDR3aa: CASSLAGIYGYTF
v_gene: TRBV10-1; j_gene: TRBJ2-5; abundance: -; d_gene: TRBD2; len: 14; CDR3nt: TGCGCCAGCAGTCCTAGCGGGAGAAGAGAGACCCAGTACTTC; CDR3aa: CASSPSGRRETQYF
v_gene: TRBV7-8; j_gene: TRBJ2-1; abundance: -; d_gene: -; len: 13; CDR3nt: TGTGCCAGCAGCTCATCGGAGGGGTTTAACCTGTTCTTC; CDR3aa: CASSSSEGFNLFF
v_gene: TRBV19; j_gene: TRBJ2-6; abundance: -; d_gene: -; len: 14; CDR3nt: TGTGCCAGTAGCACTACCTCTGGGGCCAACGTCCTGACTTTC; CDR3aa: CASSTTSGANVLTF
v_gene: TRBV6-6; j_gene: TRBJ1-2; abundance: -; d_gene: TRBD1; len: 15; CDR3nt: TGTGCCAGCACCGACTCACAGGGGGCGCTTGATGGCTACACCTTC; CDR3aa: CASTDSQGALDGYTF
v_gene: TRBV7-2; j_gene: TRBJ2-3; abundance: -; d_gene: TRBD2; len: 18; CDR3nt: TGTGCCAGCAGCCTACTTTCGGGCGCGGGAGTGATGGCAGATACGCAGTATTTT; CDR3aa: CASSLLSGAGVMADTQYF
v_gene: TRBV6-6; j_gene: TRBJ1-2; abundance: -; d_gene: TRBD1; len: 15; CDR3nt: TGTGCCAGCAGTTATCCTCCGGGACAGGGCCGTGGCTACACCTTC; CDR3aa: CASSYPPGQGRGYTF
v_gene: TRBV7-8; j_gene: TRBJ1-2; abundance: once; d_gene: -; len: 14; CDR3nt: TGTGCCAGCACCCCTGCAGGCTCCTATCCCGGCTACACCTTC; CDR3aa: CASTPAGSYPGYTF
v_gene: TRBV7-9; j_gene: TRBJ1-6; abundance: few; d_gene: -; len: 14; CDR3nt: TGTGCCAGCAGCCACGGACAGACTAATTCACCCCTCCACTTT; CDR3aa: CASSHGQTNSPLHF
v_gene: TRBV10-3; j_gene: TRBJ2-4; abundance: -; d_gene: TRBD1; len: 14; CDR3nt: TGTGCCATCAGCGGAGGGGACAGGGGAAACATTCAGTACTTC; CDR3aa: CAISGGDRGNIQYF
v_gene: TRBV2; j_gene: TRBJ2-5; abundance: medium-sized; d_gene: -; len: 12; CDR3nt: TGTGCCAGCAGTGGGGAGTTGGAGACCCAGTACTTC; CDR3aa: CASSGELETQYF
v_gene: TRBV9; j_gene: TRBJ2-2; abundance: -; d_gene: -; len: 16; CDR3nt: TGTGCCAGCAGCGCCCGCTCCCTTGCGGGGACCGGGGAGCTGTTTTTT; CDR3aa: CASSARSLAGTGELFF
v_gene: TRBV2; j_gene: TRBJ2-1; abundance: -; d_gene: TRBD2; len: 15; CDR3nt: TGTGCCAGCAGTCCCCCTAGCGGGAGGACCAATGAGCAGTTCTTC; CDR3aa: CASSPPSGRTNEQFF
v_gene: TRBV4-1; j_gene: TRBJ2-2; abundance: -; d_gene: TRBD2; len: 15; CDR3nt: TGCGCCAGCAGCCAGACTAGCGGGAACACCGGGGAGCTGTTTTTT; CDR3aa: CASSQTSGNTGELFF
v_gene: TRBV5-1; j_gene: TRBJ2-7; abundance: -; d_gene: -; len: 11; CDR3nt: TGCGTCATTGCTAGGTGCCACGAGCAGTACTTC; CDR3aa: CVIARCHEQYF
v_gene: TRBV5-1; j_gene: TRBJ2-3; abundance: -; d_gene: -; len: 13; CDR3nt: TGCGCCAGCAGCATAACAGTGACAGATACGCAGTATTTT; CDR3aa: CASSITVTDTQYF
v_gene: TRBV5-1; j_gene: TRBJ2-1; abundance: few; d_gene: -; len: 15; CDR3nt: TGCGCCAGCAGCTTGAGGCAGGGGGAGGCGGCTGAGCAGTTCTTC; CDR3aa: CASSLRQGEAAEQFF
v_gene: TRBV27; j_gene: TRBJ1-5; abundance: few; d_gene: -; len: 16; CDR3nt: TGTGCCAGCAGTCCCTGGGGGGGACGTGGGAATCAGCCCCAGCATTTT; CDR3aa: CASSPWGGRGNQPQHF
v_gene: TRBV25-1; j_gene: TRBJ2-7; abundance: -; d_gene: -; len: 13; CDR3nt: TGTGCCAGCAGTGAATTTGTGACATCCGAGCAGTACTTC; CDR3aa: CASSEFVTSEQYF
v_gene: TRBV6-5; j_gene: TRBJ2-7; abundance: -; d_gene: TRBD1; len: 14; CDR3nt: TGTGCCAGCAGTCTCTTGGGGACAGGTTACGAGCAGTACTTC; CDR3aa: CASSLLGTGYEQYF
v_gene: TRBV19; j_gene: TRBJ2-1; abundance: -; d_gene: TRBD2; len: 14; CDR3nt: TGTGCCAGTAGTGGGACTAGCGGGGGCGGTGAGCAGTTCTTC; CDR3aa: CASSGTSGGGEQFF
v_gene: TRBV2; j_gene: TRBJ1-2; abundance: -; d_gene: TRBD1; len: 15; CDR3nt: TGTGCCAGCAGCTCCAGGAGACAGGGGATTGACGGCTACACCTTC; CDR3aa: CASSSRRQGIDGYTF
v_gene: TRBV7-2; j_gene: TRBJ1-2; abundance: -; d_gene: -; len: 13; CDR3nt: TGTGCCAGCAGCAGCGGCCCCCGCTATGGCTACACCTTC; CDR3aa: CASSSGPRYGYTF
v_gene: TRBV5-6; j_gene: TRBJ1-1; abundance: -; d_gene: -; len: 13; CDR3nt: TGTGCCAGCAGCTTCGGGGGGTACACTGAAGCTTTCTTT; CDR3aa: CASSFGGYTEAFF
v_gene: TRBV28; j_gene: TRBJ1-5; abundance: -; d_gene: TRBD1; len: 18; CDR3nt: TGTGCCAGCAGTTTGGGGATTAGGGACAGGTTACTAAAACAGCCCCAGCATTTT; CDR3aa: CASSLGIRDRLLKQPQHF
v_gene: TRBV21-1; j_gene: TRBJ1-5; abundance: -; d_gene: -; len: 15; CDR3nt: TGTGCCAGCAGCAAAGGGCATAGCAGCAATCAGCCCCAGCATTTT; CDR3aa: CASSKGHSSNQPQHF